This T cell receptor beta chain comes out of a study of blood T cell repertoires in COVID-19. Study overall: The origin of the acute and convalescent COVID-19 samples was the United States, Italy and Spain. The cDNA or gDNA used as material had been derived from T cells, B-cell-depleted T cells, or PBMCs.

Per the original data handling: For nucleated cells, counts were estimated from reference gene primer amplification. Only in-frame clones appear in the TCRdb table, and some are missing; sequencing was by immunoSEQ multiplex PCR. The DNA was the basis for D and trimming; V, J and clone size are from that table. The sample lists 15,000 to 20,000 clones; 85% to 90% were seen once. J was trimmed by 0 bases and V by 4 bases; bases with no gene match: 7. Germline V gene data show CDR1 as SGHNT and CDR2 as YYREEE (reference sequence). This CDR3 comprises 15 residues. The clonotype originates from a man in his sixties with active COVID-19. Sequencing was done on a sample of peripheral blood. The genes are TRBV5-4 and TRBJ2-7; 7 positions match TRBD1. CDR3 bases: TGTGCCAGCAGCCCCGGGACAGCTAGCTCCTACGAGCAGTACTTC. It encodes CASSPGTASSYEQYF.